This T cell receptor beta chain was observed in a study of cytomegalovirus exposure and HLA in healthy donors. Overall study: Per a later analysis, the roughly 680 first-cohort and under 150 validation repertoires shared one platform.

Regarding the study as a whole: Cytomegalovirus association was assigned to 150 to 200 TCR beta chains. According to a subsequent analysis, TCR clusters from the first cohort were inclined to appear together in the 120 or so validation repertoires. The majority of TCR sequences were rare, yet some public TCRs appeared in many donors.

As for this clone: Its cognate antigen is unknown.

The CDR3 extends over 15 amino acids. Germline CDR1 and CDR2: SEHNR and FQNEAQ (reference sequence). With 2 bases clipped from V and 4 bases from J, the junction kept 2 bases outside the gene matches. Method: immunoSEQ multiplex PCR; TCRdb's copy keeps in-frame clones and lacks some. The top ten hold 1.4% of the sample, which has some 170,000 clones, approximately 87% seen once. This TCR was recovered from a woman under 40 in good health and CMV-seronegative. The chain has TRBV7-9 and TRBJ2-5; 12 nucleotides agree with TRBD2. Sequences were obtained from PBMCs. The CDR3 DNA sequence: TGTGCCAGCAGCTTAACTAGCGGGGGGAGAGAGACCCAGTACTTC. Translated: CASSLTSGGRETQYF.